This T cell receptor beta chain was retrieved from a study of blood T cell repertoires in COVID-19. The wider study: Samples came from the United States, Italy and Spain, spanning acute and convalescent COVID-19. T cells, B-cell-depleted T cells, or PBMCs supplied cDNA or gDNA.

Original data processing: It was from reference gene primer amplification that nucleated cell counts were estimated. Only in-frame clones appear in the TCRdb table, and some are missing; sequencing was by immunoSEQ multiplex PCR. Clonal size and the V and J genes are those of that table, whereas D and trimming came from the DNA. Here the sample spans 35,000 to 45,000 clones, approximately 79% being singletons. Trimming took off 7 bases at V and 4 bases at J, with 17 bases between the two ends. CDR1 and CDR2 (germline): LGHDT, YNNKEL (reference sequence). This CDR3 comprises 15 residues. This sequence originates from an older man with acute or convalescent COVID-19. What was sequenced was peripheral blood. The chain joins TRBV3-1 (or the pseudogene TRBV3-2) to TRBJ1-5; tentatively, D is TRBD1 (6 bases). CDR3 in amino acids: CASTLKGGINQPQHF. CDR3 coding DNA: TGTGCCAGCACCTTAAAGGGGGGGATAAATCAGCCCCAGCATTTT.